The 29 T cell receptor beta chains reported below all come from one sample, sequenced in a study of blood T cell repertoires in COVID-19. Only in-frame clones appear in the TCRdb table, and some are missing; sequencing was by immunoSEQ multiplex PCR. This sample yields around 150,000 clones, of which more than 75% are seen a single time; 8.3% belongs to the top ten. The specimen sequenced was peripheral blood. All receptors derive from an older woman with COVID-19, enrolled during active disease.

The chain carries TRBV29-1 and TRBJ1-1, with D perhaps TRBD1 (5 bases). V shed 7 bases and J shed 3 bases, with 12 bases lying between them. The CDR3 is 12 residues long. Germline-derived CDR1 and CDR2 are SQVTM and ANQGSEA. CDR3: CSAGEQYTEAFF. CDR3 nucleotide sequence: TGCAGCGCGGGGGAACAGTACACTGAAGCTTTCTTT.

This chain connects TRBV5-1 to TRBJ1-1; maybe TRBD1 (5 bases). Trimming removed 5 bases at V and 1 base at J, with 12 bases between. The CDR3 loop spans 14 amino acids. Per germline, CDR1 SGHRS and CDR2 YFSETQ. This chain's CDR3 is CASSSTTGNTEAFF. In DNA, the CDR3 is TGCGCCAGCAGTTCTACCACAGGGAACACTGAAGCTTTCTTT.

The chain employs TRBV12-5 and TRBJ1-1, with 8 bases lining up with TRBD1. The CDR3 runs to 13 residues. Germline CDR1 and CDR2: LGHNT and FRNRAP. Trimming took 5 bases from V and 8 from J; bases not matched to a gene: 7. The CDR3 DNA is TGTGCTAGTGGTCCCGGGACAGGTTTGGAAGCTTTCTTT. It is translated as CASGPGTGLEAFF.

The chain links TRBV11-2 to TRBJ1-1; the D gene is possibly TRBD1 (6 bases). The length of the CDR3 is 16 residues. V was cut by 6 bases and J by 5 bases, with 22 bases left in between. Germline V CDR1 and CDR2: SGHAT, FQNNGV. CDR3: CASSSGQRAAGTEAFF. CDR3 DNA: TGTGCCAGCAGTTCCGGACAGAGGGCCGCTGGGACTGAAGCTTTCTTT.

The chain has TRBV11-3 and TRBJ2-5; D remains unclear. CDR1 is SGHNT, CDR2 YENEEA, per germline. The germline V and J ends were trimmed by 4 bases and 9 bases, with 18 bases remaining between them. The CDR3 extends over 14 amino acids. CDR3 bases: TGTGCCAGCAGCTCCGACGGCCGTCATGAGGCCCAGTACTTC. This encodes CASSSDGRHEAQYF.

The rearrangement uses TRBV3-1 (or the pseudogene TRBV3-2) and TRBJ1-2; the D gene is possibly TRBD1 (6 bases). V gave up 5 bases and J gave up 8 bases, with 24 bases separating them. Germline V CDR1 and CDR2: LGHDT, YNNKEL (reference sequence). The CDR3 contains 16 residues. The CDR3 nucleotides read TGTGCCAGCAGCGCGAACACAGGGTACGAAGAGGGCGGCTACACCTTC. This translates into CASSANTGYEEGGYTF.

The chain couples TRBV21-1 to TRBJ2-7; TRBD1 is the table's D call, not checked against the DNA. TRBV21-1 is marked as a pseudogene. The CDR3 extends over 19 amino acids. The chain's CDR3 is CASSASRDRGIVGSYEQYV. For the CDR3, the DNA is TGTGCCAGCAGCGCATCCCGGGACAGGGGGATCGTGGGGTCCTACGAGCAGTACGTC.

The genes are TRBV19 and TRBJ1-1; 9 bases line up with TRBD1. Germline assignment: CDR1 LNHDA and CDR2 SQIVND (reference sequence). V was pared by 4 bases and J by 0 bases, with 3 bases of the junction left unmatched. This CDR3 comprises 15 residues. The CDR3 region is CASSKGQGLNTEAFF. The CDR3 bases are TGTGCCAGTAGTAAGGGACAGGGTTTGAACACTGAAGCTTTCTTT.

The chain has TRBV10-3 and TRBJ2-1; D uncertain. The length of the CDR3 is 13 residues. V lost 2 bases, J lost 8 bases, and 10 bases lay in between. The germline V gene has CDR1 ENHRY and CDR2 SYGVKD. The CDR3 reads CAISETSSDEQFF. As DNA, the CDR3 is TGTGCCATCAGTGAGACCAGCAGCGATGAGCAGTTCTTC.

The chain carries TRBV3-1 (or the pseudogene TRBV3-2) and TRBJ1-2; perhaps TRBD1 as D (5 bases). V was clipped by 3 bases and J by 2 bases, with 10 bases between them. The germline CDR1 and CDR2 sequences are LGHDT and YNNKEL (reference sequence). The CDR3 spans 14 residues. The DNA of the CDR3 is TGTGCCAGCAGCCAGGATCGGGGGAACTATGGCTACACCTTC. Its protein is CASSQDRGNYGYTF.

The V call is TRBV19, the J call TRBJ1-2; D is unresolved. V was pared by 2 bases and J by 8 bases, with 9 bases between. This CDR3 has 12 amino acids. The germline V gene encodes CDR1 LNHDA and CDR2 SQIVND (reference sequence). Written as DNA, the CDR3 is TGTGCCAGTAGTATAAATCTGCGAGGCTACACCTTC. It yields the protein CASSINLRGYTF.

V usage is TRBV10-1 and J usage is TRBJ2-1, with a tentative D call TRBD2 (7 bases). This CDR3 has 16 amino acids. Germline V lookup: CDR1 WNHNN, CDR2 SYGVQD (reference sequence). Trimming pared 0 bases from V and 3 bases from J, leaving 12 bases between. CDR3 nucleotide sequence: TGCGCCAGCAGTGAGTCCGGGGGGCGCGACTACAATGAGCAGTTCTTC. It specifies CASSESGGRDYNEQFF.

This sequence joins TRBV25-1 and TRBJ1-6; the D gene is possibly TRBD1 (5 bases). The ends were cut back, 8 bases at V and 7 bases at J, with 9 bases in the middle. The CDR3 contains 12 residues. CDR1 and CDR2 from the germline V gene are MGHDK and SYGVNS. CDR3 sequence reads: CASQWGNSPLHF. DNA for the CDR3: TGTGCCAGCCAGTGGGGCAATTCACCCCTCCACTTT. Full variable domain (missing parts from reference TRBV25-1 and TRBJ1-6): EADIYQTPRYLVIGTGKKITLECSQTMGHDKMYWYQQDPGMELHLIHYSYGVNSTEKGDLSSESTVSRIRTEHFPLTLESARPSHTSQYLCASQWGNSPLHFGNGTRLTVT.

This clone was seen more than once but under ten times. This rearrangement joins TRBV21-1 to TRBJ2-1; the D call in the table, TRBD1, was not verified against the DNA. TRBV21-1 is marked as a pseudogene. The CDR3 runs to 17 residues. The chain's CDR3 is CASSKAGAPGSYNEQFF. As DNA, the CDR3 is TGTGCCAGCAGCAAAGCGGGGGCCCCCGGCTCCTACAATGAGCAGTTCTTC.

This clone has only a few counts. The V gene is TRBV2, the J gene TRBJ2-2; 7 bases line up with TRBD1. CDR3 length: 15 residues. After removal of 9 bases from V and 0 bases from J, the junction contained 7 bases not matched to a gene. Germline V gives CDR1 SNHLY, CDR2 FYNNEI. The CDR3 sequence is CARRPGTANTGELFF. DNA of the CDR3: TGTGCCAGACGCCCCGGGACAGCGAACACCGGGGAGCTGTTTTTT. The full variable domain, in which reference TRBV2 and TRBJ2-2 provide the parts outside the CDR3, is EPEVTQTPSHQVTQMGQEVILRCVPISNHLYFYWYRQILGQKVEFLVSFYNNEISEKSEIFDDQFSVERPDGSNFTLKIRSTKLEDSAMYFCARRPGTANTGELFFGEGSRLTVL.

This chain connects TRBV19 to TRBJ2-3, with D uncertain. CDR1 LNHDA and CDR2 SQIVND come from the germline V gene (reference sequence). The V end was cut by 5 bases, the J end by 3 bases, with 12 bases between. The CDR3 extends over 14 amino acids. This CDR3 reads CASSVVSGTDTQYF. The CDR3, as DNA: TGTGCCAGTAGTGTGGTATCGGGTACAGATACGCAGTATTTT.

The rearrangement links TRBV7-9 to TRBJ1-1; the D gene is possibly TRBD1 (5 bases). Trimming stripped 1 base from V and 3 bases from J, with 6 bases between. There are 13 residues in the CDR3. In germline, CDR1 is SEHNR, CDR2 FQNEAQ (reference sequence). CDR3 bases: TGTGCCAGCAGCTTAGGGGGGGACACTGAAGCTTTCTTT. It yields the protein CASSLGGDTEAFF. Full variable domain (missing parts from reference TRBV7-9 and TRBJ1-1): DTGVSQNPRHKITKRGQNVTFRCDPISEHNRLYWYRQTLGQGPEFLTYFQNEAQLEKSRLLSDRFSAERPKGSFSTLEIQRTEQGDSAMYLCASSLGGDTEAFFGQGTRLTVV.

The genes are TRBV6-1 and TRBJ2-2, with a weak D call TRBD1 (5 bases). Deletions cut 0 bases from V and 8 bases from J, with 10 bases between. The CDR3 consists of 14 residues. Germline CDR1 is MNHNS and CDR2 is SASEGT. The DNA for the CDR3 is TGTGCCAGCAGTGAAGCGCAGGGCGGTGGGGAGCTGTTTTTT. Amino acid sequence: CASSEAQGGGELFF.

This clone has just one count. V usage is TRBV19 and J usage is TRBJ2-2, with 8 bases identical to TRBD1. The CDR3 spans 15 residues. Per germline, CDR1 LNHDA and CDR2 SQIVND (reference sequence). The V gene end was trimmed by 2 bases and the J gene end by 7 bases; junction bases not matched to a gene: 6. For the CDR3, the DNA is TGTGCCAGTAGTATACAGGGGGCGCGGAACGGGGAGCTGTTTTTT. The encoded protein is CASSIQGARNGELFF.

DNA of the CDR3: TGTGCCAGCAGTTCTGGGGCGGGAACCCACAATGAGCAGTTCTTC. This sequence encodes CASSSGAGTHNEQFF. V usage is TRBV11-2 and J usage is TRBJ2-1; perhaps TRBD2 as D (6 bases). This CDR3 spans 15 amino acids. Germline V gene lookup returns CDR1 SGHAT and CDR2 FQNNGV. V gave up 6 bases and J gave up 5 bases, with 17 bases separating them.

This clone was recorded once. The chain combines TRBV27 with TRBJ2-1; 9 positions agree with TRBD2. After removal of 4 bases from V and 6 bases from J, the junction contained 7 bases not matched to a gene. This CDR3 has 15 amino acids. Looked up from germline, CDR1 is MNHEY and CDR2 is SMNVEV (reference sequence). The CDR3 reads CASSSSGIIGNEQFF. The CDR3 nucleotides read TGTGCCAGCAGTTCTAGCGGGATAATAGGCAATGAGCAGTTCTTC.

The chain joins TRBV3-1 (or the pseudogene TRBV3-2) to TRBJ2-3; D unclear. V lost 1 base and J lost 2, with 10 bases in between. The CDR3 extends over 15 amino acids. The germline gives CDR1 LGHDT, CDR2 YNNKEL (reference sequence). This chain's CDR3 is CASSQGAHNTDTQYF. The CDR3 DNA reads TGTGCCAGCAGCCAAGGAGCGCATAACACAGATACGCAGTATTTT.

This clone has just one count. The junction departs from germline at one end; a sequencing error may be responsible. The chain joins TRBV10-3 to TRBJ1-1; D remains unclear. The CDR3 has 13 amino acids. Germline CDR1 is ENHRY and CDR2 is SYGVKD. The CDR3 coding sequence is TGTGCCATCAGTGAGTCCCCCAAAACTGAGGCTTTCTTT. This gives the protein CAISESPKTEAFF.

The V call is TRBV2, the J call TRBJ2-2, with 8 bases aligning to TRBD1. V lost 6 bases, J lost 5 bases, and 8 bases stayed unmatched. This CDR3 has 15 residues. The germline V gene encodes CDR1 SNHLY and CDR2 FYNNEI. The CDR3 reads CASSLRTGITGELFF. In nucleotides, the CDR3 is TGTGCCAGCAGCCTCCGGACAGGGATAACCGGGGAGCTGTTTTTT.

The chain uses TRBV19 and TRBJ2-6; 9 nucleotides agree with TRBD1. V was pared by 5 bases and J by 1 base, with 0 bases of the junction left unmatched. The germline V gene encodes CDR1 LNHDA and CDR2 SQIVND (reference sequence). There are 15 residues in the CDR3. The CDR3 is CASSGTGSGANVLTF. DNA of the CDR3: TGTGCCAGTAGTGGGACAGGGTCTGGGGCCAACGTCCTGACTTTC.

The J gene is TRBJ1-2, the V gene TRBV5-5; a possible D gene is TRBD1 (6 bases). V lost 4 bases and J lost 4, with 20 bases in between. The length of the CDR3 is 16 residues. Germline assignment: CDR1 SGHKS and CDR2 YYEKEE (reference sequence). CDR3 coding DNA: TGTGCCAGCAGCCCGGCGGGGGACATCTTTTCCTATGGCTACACCTTC. This sequence encodes CASSPAGDIFSYGYTF.

This chain links TRBV6-5 with TRBJ2-2, with 8 bases identical to TRBD1. The germline V gene has CDR1 MNHEY and CDR2 SVGAGI. After removal of 8 bases from V and 1 base from J, the junction contained 3 bases not matched to a gene. The CDR3 length is 14 residues. The CDR3 spells CASGQGQNTGELFF. CDR3 in DNA: TGTGCCAGCGGACAGGGTCAGAACACCGGGGAGCTGTTTTTT.

The chain carries TRBV9 and TRBJ1-6; 10 nucleotides match TRBD1. The CDR3 runs 15 residues. Trimming at V came to 1 base and at J to 9 bases, leaving 4 bases not matched to a gene. From germline, CDR1 is SGDLS and CDR2 YYNGEE. CDR3 nucleotide sequence: TGTGCCAGCAGCGTAACCCGGGACAGGGGTTCACCCCTCCACTTT. This translates into CASSVTRDRGSPLHF.

This rearrangement joins TRBV11-2 to TRBJ1-5; D remains ambiguous. Germline V gives CDR1 SGHAT, CDR2 FQNNGV. V lost 4 bases to trimming and J lost 2 bases, with 15 bases between them. This CDR3 is built from 16 residues. CDR3 protein: CASSSTEAPGNQPQHF. CDR3 coding DNA: TGTGCCAGCAGCTCAACGGAGGCGCCTGGCAATCAGCCCCAGCATTTT.